These T cell receptor beta chains were read from a single sample in a study of blood T cell repertoires in COVID-19. The protocol was immunoSEQ multiplex PCR, while the TCRdb copy is restricted to in-frame clones and leaves out a portion. The sample lists hundreds of thousands of clones; over 75% were seen once. The sample comprised PBMCs or T cells enriched from blood (not recorded which). These receptor sequences come from a woman between 40 and 55 years old who had recovered from COVID-19. Both conserved end residues are part of each CDR3. The D gene is left open where the match is weak. Clone sizes are given selectively: once, few, many, or a class where the clone is expanded.

>-|-|TRBJ1-5|TRBV7-2
TGTGCCAGCAGCTTAGCGCTAGATCAGCCCCAGCATTTT
CASSLALDQPQHF
>-|TRBD1|TRBJ1-3|TRBV29-1
TGCAGCGGCCGGGACAGGGGACCTGGAAACACCATATATTTT
CSGRDRGPGNTIYF
>once|TRBD1|TRBJ2-5|TRBV18
TGTGCCAGCTCAGGGACAGGGACAGAGACCCAGTACTTC
CASSGTGTETQYF
>-|-|TRBJ1-3|TRBV12-5
TGTGCTAGTGGTCTGCCACAGGGTCCGGGTGGAAACACCATATATTTT
CASGLPQGPGGNTIYF
>-|TRBD1|TRBJ1-1|TRBV19
TGTGCCAGTAGTATTACAGGGGCGAACACTGAAGCTTTCTTT
CASSITGANTEAFF
>-|TRBD1|TRBJ1-2|TRBV7-7
TGTGCTAGCAGCCCCCTTGGGACAGGGAATATCTATGGCTACACCTTC
CASSPLGTGNIYGYTF
>-|-|TRBJ2-3|TRBV11-3
TGTGCCAGCAGCTTAGGGGCGGGGTACACAGATACGCAGTATTTT
CASSLGAGYTDTQYF
>-|TRBD1|TRBJ2-7|TRBV7-9
TGTGCCAGCAGCACATACGGGACAGGGTTCGAGCAGTACTTC
CASSTYGTGFEQYF
>-|TRBD1|TRBJ1-1|TRBV28
TGTGCCAGTCGGGACAGCATGAACACTGAAGCTTTCTTT
CASRDSMNTEAFF
>-|-|TRBJ1-4|TRBV5-1
TGCGCCAGCAGCTTGACGTTTGACCGGGGTGAAAAACTGTTTTTT
CASSLTFDRGEKLFF
>-|TRBD2|TRBJ2-4|TRBV5-1
TGCGCCAGCAGCTCCTCCTTAGCGGGAGGGCCGGTTAACATTCAGTACTTC
CASSSSLAGGPVNIQYF
>once|-|TRBJ1-4|TRBV19
TGTGCCAGTAGTCCCCGAGGCCGTGAAAAACTGTTTTTT
CASSPRGREKLFF
>once|-|TRBJ1-1|TRBV7-9
TGTGCCAGCAGCTCTCAGGTAGAAGCTTTCTTT
CASSSQVEAFF
>-|-|TRBJ1-5|TRBV6-5
TGTGCCAGCAGTTACTCCCGGGACATTCCTCAGCCCCAGCATTTT
CASSYSRDIPQPQHF
>-|-|TRBJ2-7|TRBV5-1
TGCGCCAGCAGCGTGGAGCGAGGAGGGAGGCAGTACTTC
CASSVERGGRQYF
>-|-|TRBJ2-3|TRBV6-5
TGTGCCAGTCACCCTTGGGGACAAGGCCCAGATACGCAGTATTTT
CASHPWGQGPDTQYF
>few|-|TRBJ2-2|TRBV28
TGTGCCAGCAGTTTCAACAGATACACCGGGGAGCTGTTTTTT
CASSFNRYTGELFF